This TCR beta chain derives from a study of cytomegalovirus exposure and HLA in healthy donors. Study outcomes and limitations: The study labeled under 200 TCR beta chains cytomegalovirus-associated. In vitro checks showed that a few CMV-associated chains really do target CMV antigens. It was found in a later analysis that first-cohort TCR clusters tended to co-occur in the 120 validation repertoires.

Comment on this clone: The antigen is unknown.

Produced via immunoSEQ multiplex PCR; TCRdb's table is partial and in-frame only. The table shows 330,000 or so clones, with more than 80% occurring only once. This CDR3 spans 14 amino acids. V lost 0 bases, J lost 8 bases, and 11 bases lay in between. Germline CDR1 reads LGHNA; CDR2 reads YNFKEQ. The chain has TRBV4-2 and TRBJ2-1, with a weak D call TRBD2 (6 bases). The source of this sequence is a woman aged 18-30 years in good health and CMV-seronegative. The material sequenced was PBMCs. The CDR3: CASSQDRGFDEQFF. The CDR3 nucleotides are TGTGCCAGCAGCCAAGATCGGGGGTTCGATGAGCAGTTCTTC.